Listed below are T cell receptor beta chains from one sample, sequenced in a study of blood T cell repertoires in COVID-19. Sequencing was performed with immunoSEQ multiplex PCR; in TCRdb, only in-frame clones are kept and a portion is missing. The data contain more than 70,000 clones, 88% of them singletons. The material sequenced was peripheral blood. The receptors stem from a human donor in a cohort sampled during active COVID-19. CDR3s include the opening cysteine and the closing phenylalanine or tryptophan. The D gene is left open where the match is weak. The size field is filled for only some rows; it gives once, few, many or a size class.

d_gene	v_gene	j_gene	abundance	CDR3aa	CDR3nt
-	TRBV25-1	TRBJ2-5	-	CASTRLTGKETQYF	TGTGCCAGCACCCGGCTAACAGGGAAAGAGACCCAGTACTTC
TRBD2	TRBV19	TRBJ2-2	once	CASKPRAGGYTGELFF	TGTGCCAGTAAGCCAAGGGCCGGGGGGTACACCGGGGAGCTGTTTTTT
TRBD2	TRBV6-5	TRBJ2-1	-	CASSLAGGPNEQFF	TGTGCCAGCTCACTAGCGGGGGGGCCCAATGAGCAGTTCTTC
-	TRBV9	TRBJ1-2	-	CASSVDGRGYGYTF	TGTGCCAGCAGCGTAGACGGCCGGGGGTATGGCTACACCTTC
TRBD1	TRBV5-1	TRBJ2-7	-	CASSLGQGLYEQYF	TGCGCCAGCAGCTTGGGACAGGGGTTGTACGAGCAGTACTTC
-	TRBV3-1/TRBV3-2	TRBJ2-2	-	CASSLQGWTGELFF	TGTGCCAGCAGCCTACAGGGATGGACCGGGGAGCTGTTTTTT
TRBD1	TRBV4-2	TRBJ2-7	-	CASSQEGTGVYEQYF	TGTGCCAGCAGCCAAGAGGGGACAGGGGTCTACGAGCAGTACTTC
-	TRBV9	TRBJ2-7	-	CASSVAPADRSYEQYF	TGTGCCAGCAGCGTAGCTCCAGCGGACCGTTCCTACGAGCAGTACTTC
-	TRBV19	TRBJ1-1	few	CASSIVGKTLMNTEAFF	TGTGCCAGTAGTATTGTCGGAAAGACTTTAATGAACACTGAAGCTTTCTTT
TRBD2	TRBV5-1	TRBJ2-2	-	CASSTSGSVTGELFF	TGCGCCAGCAGCACTAGCGGGAGCGTCACCGGGGAGCTGTTTTTT
-	TRBV18	TRBJ1-1	-	CASSPARGAWGTEAFF	TGTGCCAGCTCACCCGCGCGGGGCGCCTGGGGCACTGAAGCTTTCTTT
-	TRBV6-5	TRBJ1-3	once	CASNRQITSGNTIYF	TGTGCCAGCAACAGACAGATTACCTCTGGAAACACCATATATTTT
TRBD2	TRBV5-4	TRBJ2-7	once	CASSPGGLAVNEQYF	TGTGCCAGCAGCCCGGGGGGACTAGCTGTGAATGAGCAGTACTTC
TRBD1	TRBV15	TRBJ2-4	-	CATSRAVRGTKNIQYF	TGTGCCACCAGCAGAGCCGTCAGGGGGACCAAAAACATTCAGTACTTC
TRBD2	TRBV10-1	TRBJ2-3	-	CASSEGRTSGASTDTQYF	TGCGCCAGCAGTGAGGGAAGAACTAGCGGAGCCAGCACAGATACGCAGTATTTT
TRBD1	TRBV9	TRBJ1-5	-	CASSATGTGNQPQHF	TGTGCCAGCAGCGCCACCGGGACAGGGAATCAGCCCCAGCATTTT
TRBD1	TRBV11-2	TRBJ1-5	-	CASSETGSAPQHF	TGTGCCAGCAGCGAGACAGGGTCAGCGCCCCAGCATTTT
TRBD1	TRBV19	TRBJ2-1	-	CASSEGTGNEQFF	TGTGCCAGTAGTGAGGGGACAGGCAATGAGCAGTTCTTC
-	TRBV7-3	TRBJ2-1	once	CASSQGHTDEQFF	TGTGCCAGCAGCCAGGGACATACGGATGAGCAGTTCTTC
TRBD1	TRBV12-3/TRBV12-4	TRBJ1-6	-	CASSGQANSPLHF	TGTGCCAGCAGCGGACAGGCAAATTCACCCCTCCACTTT
TRBD1	TRBV28	TRBJ2-7	-	CASSLAGTGALIREQYF	TGTGCCAGCAGCCTGGCCGGGACAGGGGCCCTTATTAGGGAGCAGTACTTC
-	TRBV6-4	TRBJ1-5	-	CASSEGARQPQHF	TGTGCCAGCAGTGAGGGGGCGCGGCAGCCCCAGCATTTT
TRBD2	TRBV7-9	TRBJ2-3	-	CASSFPGLAGGLSDTQYF	TGTGCCAGCAGCTTTCCTGGACTAGCGGGAGGACTGTCAGATACGCAGTATTTT
TRBD1	TRBV5-1	TRBJ2-4	-	CASSLAGTAARDIQYF	TGCGCCAGCAGCTTGGCCGGGACAGCAGCCAGGGACATTCAGTACTTC
TRBD1	TRBV19	TRBJ2-5	-	CASSTPGQKETQYF	TGTGCCAGTAGTACTCCGGGACAGAAAGAGACCCAGTACTTC
-	TRBV6-5	TRBJ1-6	-	CASSYDGSGPLHF	TGTGCCAGCAGCTACGACGGGTCCGGACCCCTCCACTTT
-	TRBV28	TRBJ2-7	-	CASSSPRFRGRTYEQYF	TGTGCCAGCAGTTCACCACGATTCAGGGGGAGGACATACGAGCAGTACTTC
-	TRBV6-6	TRBJ2-7	-	CASSYSALSLSGEQYF	TGTGCCAGCAGTTACTCAGCTCTGTCCCTATCGGGGGAGCAGTACTTC
TRBD1	TRBV19	TRBJ2-2	-	CASSYRGDAGELFF	TGTGCCAGTAGCTACAGGGGAGACGCCGGGGAGCTGTTTTTT
TRBD2	TRBV5-1	TRBJ2-3	-	CASSSTSSTDTQYF	TGCGCCAGCAGCTCGACTAGCTCGACAGATACGCAGTATTTT
-	TRBV27	TRBJ1-5	-	CASSPRTDNQPQHF	TGTGCCAGCAGTCCCAGGACAGATAATCAGCCCCAGCATTTT